The entry that follows covers one TCR beta chain sequence. This sample was included in a study of T cell changes during pregnancy in multiple sclerosis. CDR1 and CDR2 (germline): LNHNV, YYDKDF (reference sequence). Trimming removed 6 bases from V and 0 bases from J; junction bases left unmatched: 6. The CDR3 has 15 amino acids. Clones were read by immunoSEQ multiplex PCR, and TCRdb kept only the in-frame ones, dropping some. The table has about 58,000 clones, about 89% seen once. The clonotype was recovered from a female donor in good health, enrolled as a control in a pregnancy study. This chain joins TRBV15 and TRBJ1-2; 8 bases agree with TRBD1. The starting material was CD4+ T cells from peripheral blood mononuclear cells, obtained after pregnancy. The CDR3, as DNA: TGTGCCACCAGTGGAGACAGGGGAACTAACTATGGCTACACCTTC. Its protein is CATSGDRGTNYGYTF.